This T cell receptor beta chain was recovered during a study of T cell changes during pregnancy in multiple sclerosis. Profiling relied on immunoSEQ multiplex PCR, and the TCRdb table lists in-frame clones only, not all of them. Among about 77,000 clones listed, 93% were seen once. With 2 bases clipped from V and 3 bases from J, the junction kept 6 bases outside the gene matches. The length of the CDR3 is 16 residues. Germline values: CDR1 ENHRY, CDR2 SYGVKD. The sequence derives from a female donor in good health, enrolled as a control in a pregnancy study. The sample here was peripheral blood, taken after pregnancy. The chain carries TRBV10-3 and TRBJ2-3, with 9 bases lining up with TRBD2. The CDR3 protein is CAISESFLAGTDTQYF. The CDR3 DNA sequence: TGTGCCATCAGTGAGAGTTTTCTAGCGGGAACAGATACGCAGTATTTT.